The 8 T cell receptor beta chains presented below share a single source sample, sequenced in a study of PD-1 blockade in classical Hodgkin lymphoma (dated by TCRdb to the early 2020s). The protocol used for the library was the immunoSEQ multiplex PCR assay. TCRdb provides this immuneACCESS table in a form limited to in-frame rearrangements. Some clones are lacking; in checked studies, under half of them reflect an unresolved V gene, and why the rest are absent is not known. The sample includes around 17,000 clones, with 85% observed a single time. Clones ranked in the top ten supply 1% of the sample. The time point label here, explained by the study, means: cycle 1 day 1 (C1D1), immediately before nivolumab initiation. Every trial patient had relapsed after autologous stem cell transplantation, and cohorts A, B and C differed in prior brentuximab vedotin exposure. A Miltenyi CD4+ T cell isolation kit was used for magnetic negative selection to purify CD4+ T cells from thawed PBMCs.

The source material was CD4+ T cells from blood, sampled at baseline. These receptors originate from a human donor with classical Hodgkin lymphoma.

This clone was seen a single time. This chain joins TRBV10-3 and TRBJ1-2; D gene uncertain. Looked up from germline, CDR1 is ENHRY and CDR2 is SYGVKD. The CDR3 covers 14 residues. Trimming removed 6 bases at V and 0 bases at J, with 11 bases between. In nucleotides, the CDR3 is TGTGCCATCAGCTCTACTGGGTCTAACTATGGCTACACCTTC. Translation: CAISSTGSNYGYTF.

This chain joins TRBV4-2 and TRBJ2-1; perhaps TRBD1 as D (6 bases). CDR3 length equals 19 residues. Trimming cost V 1 base and J 6 bases, with 25 bases left between them. Germline V gives CDR1 LGHNA, CDR2 YNFKEQ. This CDR3 reads CASSQAFLRQGSAVNEQFF. The CDR3 region has the DNA TGTGCCAGCAGCCAAGCATTCTTAAGGCAGGGGAGCGCCGTCAATGAGCAGTTCTTC.

V is TRBV30 and J is TRBJ2-7; D is uncertain. The ends were cut back, 0 bases at V and 8 bases at J, with 11 bases in the middle. The CDR3 extends over 12 amino acids. CDR1 is GTSNPN, CDR2 SVGIG, per germline (reference sequence). Here the CDR3 reads CAWSVGTRKQYF. CDR3 nucleotide sequence: TGTGCCTGGAGTGTGGGTACGAGGAAGCAGTACTTC.

The CDR3 spells CASSPRGTDTQYF. The CDR3 nucleotides are TGTGCCAGCAGCCCTCGGGGCACAGATACGCAGTATTTT. The genes are TRBV7-8 and TRBJ2-3; D unclear. CDR3 length: 13 amino acids. Trimming removed 5 bases from V and 1 base from J, with 7 bases in between. CDR1 is SGHVS, CDR2 FQNEAQ, per germline. The full variable domain, with the rest looked up from reference TRBV7-8 and TRBJ2-3, is GAGVSQSPRYKVAKRGQDVALRCDPISGHVSLFWYQQALGQGPEFLTYFQNEAQLDKSGLPSDRFFAERPEGSVSTLKIQRTQQEDSAVYLCASSPRGTDTQYFGPGTRLTVL.

This chain uses TRBV10-3 with TRBJ2-3; TRBD2 is a possible D gene (6 bases). Deletions cut 5 bases from V and 11 bases from J, with 17 bases between. The CDR3 runs to 13 residues. Germline assignment: CDR1 ENHRY and CDR2 SYGVKD. The CDR3 nucleotides are TGTGCCATCAGTCGAGTCGGGAGTGCAGGGCAGTATTTT. This translates into CAISRVGSAGQYF.

This chain joins TRBV9 and TRBJ1-3; the D is unclear. V dropped 0 bases and J dropped 0 bases, with 13 bases sitting between them. In germline, CDR1 is SGDLS, CDR2 YYNGEE. CDR3 length: 17 residues. CDR3 in amino acids: CASSVAQLGASGNTIYF. CDR3 DNA: TGTGCCAGCAGCGTAGCTCAGTTGGGAGCCTCTGGAAACACCATATATTTT.

The J gene is TRBJ2-5, the V gene TRBV20-1; no clear D. The CDR3 contains 11 residues. The germline CDR1 and CDR2 sequences are DFQATT and SNEGSKA (reference sequence). With 6 bases removed from V and 2 bases from J, the gap between germline ends came to 7 bases. The CDR3, as DNA: TGCAGTGCAAGGGCTCAAGAGACCCAGTACTTC. Its protein product is CSARAQETQYF.

This chain connects TRBV9 to TRBJ2-1; TRBD1 matches at 7 bases. CDR3 length equals 14 residues. Unmatched junction bases numbered 2, after V lost 0 bases and J lost 5 bases. Germline CDR1 is SGDLS and CDR2 is YYNGEE. The CDR3 protein is CASSVGDRNNEQFF. In DNA, the CDR3 is TGTGCCAGCAGCGTAGGGGACAGAAACAATGAGCAGTTCTTC.